Sequencing of this T cell receptor (beta chain) was carried out in a study of breast tumors, draining lymph nodes, adjacent tissues. Whole-study findings and limits: That most tumor T cells come from lymph nodes remained unproven. Compared with basal-like, luminal-like tumors shared significantly more repertoire with nontumor tissue.

TCRdb itself ran the multiplex PCR reads through MiXCR, one entry per CDR3 protein. The profile covers under 150,000 distinct CDR3 sequences, with just under 20% appearing a single time and less than 4% taken by the ten largest. This clonotype has at least ten counts. Its antigen is unknown. With 1 base clipped from V and 2 bases from J, the junction kept 3 bases outside the gene matches. This CDR3 has 15 amino acids. CDR1 is MNHEY, CDR2 SVGAGI, per germline. Breast cancer patients provided tissue from their axillary draining lymph nodes. The sequenced sample was axillary lymph node tissue. This receptor was taken from a female donor with breast cancer. Some clones in this sample may be carry-over from other donors' samples. V gene TRBV6-5 combines with J gene TRBJ2-7, with TRBD1 matching 9 bases. CDR3 in amino acids: CASSYYGTGTYEQYF. The CDR3 DNA follows: TGTGCCAGCAGTTACTACGGGACAGGGACCTACGAGCAGTACTTC.